Listed here are 20 T cell receptor beta chains from one sample, sequenced in a study of beta chain features in type 1 diabetes. The entirety of the isolated RNA underwent reverse transcription, so expressed TCRB transcripts were sequenced. TCRdb keeps only in-frame clones here, not all; method: immunoSEQ multiplex PCR. Among more than 150,000 clones listed, over 8.5% were seen once. The sample consisted of central memory CD4+ T cells from blood. Receptor source: a man aged 18 to 35 in good health.

The gene calls are TRBV28 and TRBJ2-1; 8 bases map to TRBD1. Losses at the gene ends were 6 bases for V and 8 bases for J; bases not matched to a gene: 6. CDR3 length: 13 amino acids. Germline V gene data show CDR1 as MDHEN and CDR2 as SYDVKM. For the CDR3, the DNA is TGTGCCAGCAGCTGGACAGGGAACCATGAGCAGTTCTTC. Translated: CASSWTGNHEQFF.

This clone was detected a few times. The chain links TRBV2 to TRBJ2-1; D gene ambiguous. The V gene lost 6 bases and the J gene lost 0 bases, with 9 bases spanning the gap. Germline CDR1 reads SNHLY; CDR2 reads FYNNEI. This CDR3 is 14 amino acids long. CDR3 loop: CASSPDVSYNEQFF. CDR3 coding DNA: TGTGCCAGCAGCCCCGACGTCTCCTACAATGAGCAGTTCTTC.

This clone was seen only a few times. This rearrangement joins TRBV30 to TRBJ1-5; unclear D gene. Germline V lookup: CDR1 GTSNPN, CDR2 SVGIG (reference sequence). CDR3 size: 13 residues. The V end lost 2 bases, the J end lost 1 base, and 6 bases lay between the germline ends. The CDR3 is CAWSRESNQPQHF. The CDR3, as DNA: TGTGCCTGGAGTAGAGAGAGCAATCAGCCCCAGCATTTT.

This clone showed up many times. This chain uses TRBV15 with TRBJ1-2, with D possibly matching TRBD1 (6 bases). This CDR3 has 14 residues. Germline values: CDR1 LNHNV, CDR2 YYDKDF (reference sequence). V lost 1 base, J lost 11 bases, and 17 bases lay in between. This CDR3 reads CATSRGVGQTGYTF. The CDR3 DNA reads as TGTGCCACCAGCAGAGGTGTCGGACAGACCGGATACACCTTC.

The genes are TRBV7-2 and TRBJ2-1; 12 bases are a match to TRBD2. This CDR3 comprises 15 residues. The V gene end was trimmed by 5 bases and the J gene end by 7 bases; junction bases not matched to a gene: 6. In germline, CDR1 is SGHTA, CDR2 FQGNSA. CDR3 DNA: TGTGCCAGCAGCCTTTGGACTAGCGGGGTTAATGAGCAGTTCTTC. It translates to CASSLWTSGVNEQFF.

The chain recombines TRBV9 with TRBJ1-1; no clear D gene. The V end lost 2 bases, the J end lost 10 bases, and 15 bases lay between the germline ends. The V gene's germline CDR1 is SGDLS and CDR2 YYNGEE. The CDR3 is 13 residues long. The CDR3 DNA follows: TGTGCCAGCAGCGTCCCGGGCCGCGCCCCAGCTTTCTTT. Translating it yields CASSVPGRAPAFF.

The chain carries TRBV2 and TRBJ2-2, with D hard to call. The germline V gene has CDR1 SNHLY and CDR2 FYNNEI. Trimming removed 6 bases from V and 5 bases from J, with 10 bases in between. The CDR3 runs 13 residues. The CDR3 DNA reads TGTGCCAGCAGACCTACAAGAACCGGGGAGCTGTTTTTT. This translates into CASRPTRTGELFF. Full variable domain (outside the CDR3, taken from reference TRBV2 and TRBJ2-2): EPEVTQTPSHQVTQMGQEVILRCVPISNHLYFYWYRQILGQKVEFLVSFYNNEISEKSEIFDDQFSVERPDGSNFTLKIRSTKLEDSAMYFCASRPTRTGELFFGEGSRLTVL.

The chain is built from TRBV4-3 and TRBJ2-1; tentatively, D is TRBD2 (5 bases). This CDR3 contains 15 residues. The germline V gene encodes CDR1 LGHNA and CDR2 YSLEER. The ends were cut back, 3 bases at V and 0 bases at J, with 9 bases in the middle. CDR3 residues: CASSHPGSSYNEQFF. In DNA, the CDR3 is TGCGCCAGCAGCCATCCGGGGAGCTCCTACAATGAGCAGTTCTTC.

The V and J genes are TRBV29-1 and TRBJ2-1, with 10 bases fitting TRBD1. With V trimmed by 7 bases and J by 6 bases, 9 bases remained unmatched. Germline-derived CDR1 and CDR2 are SQVTM and ANQGSEA. The CDR3 runs 14 residues. The CDR3: CSGQGARRVNEQFF. The DNA for the CDR3 is TGCAGCGGACAGGGGGCCCGGCGCGTCAATGAGCAGTTCTTC.

The V gene is TRBV7-2, the J gene TRBJ2-7, with a weak D call TRBD2 (5 bases). Germline lookup yields CDR1 SGHTA and CDR2 FQGNSA. Trimming stripped 1 base from V and 4 bases from J, with 20 bases between. The CDR3 covers 17 residues. The CDR3 region is CASSLDGLSGPKYEQYF. In DNA, the CDR3 is TGTGCCAGCAGCTTAGATGGGTTGAGCGGACCTAAATACGAGCAGTACTTC.

The rearrangement uses TRBV18 and TRBJ2-7, with D perhaps given as TRBD1 or TRBD2 (5 bases each). V shed 1 base and J shed 2 bases, with 12 bases lying between them. Germline V CDR1 and CDR2: KGHSH, LQKENI. This CDR3 contains 15 residues. CDR3 residues: CASSPHWQGAYEQYF. DNA of the CDR3: TGTGCCAGCTCACCACACTGGCAGGGAGCCTACGAGCAGTACTTC.

This clone was counted between two and nine times. J is TRBJ1-2 and V is TRBV6-1; a weak D match, TRBD1 (5 bases). Germline loops: CDR1 MNHNS, CDR2 SASEGT. V dropped 0 bases and J dropped 6 bases, with 14 bases sitting between them. The CDR3 has 15 residues. CDR3: CASSEARKGMDGYTF. CDR3 nucleotide sequence: TGTGCCAGCAGTGAAGCTAGGAAGGGGATGGATGGCTACACCTTC.

This clone showed up just a few times. V usage is TRBV7-2 and J usage is TRBJ2-5, with D possibly being TRBD2 (7 bases). The germline CDR1 and CDR2 sequences are SGHTA and FQGNSA. The CDR3 contains 16 residues. Trimming cost V 4 bases and J 4 bases, with 19 bases left between them. CDR3 DNA sequence: TGTGCCAGCAGCTCCAGCCCGGCGCGGGGGCCAGAGACCCAGTACTTC. It is translated as CASSSSPARGPETQYF. The whole variable domain, remainder taken from reference TRBV7-2 and TRBJ2-5, is GAGVSQSPSNKVTEKGKDVELRCDPISGHTALYWYRQSLGQGLEFLIYFQGNSAPDKSGLPSDRFSAERTGGSVSTLTIQRTQQEDSAVYLCASSSSPARGPETQYFGPGTRLLVL.

This clone was recorded a few times. The V and J genes are TRBV5-1 and TRBJ2-7, with a possible D match to TRBD2 (5 bases). V lost 2 bases, J lost 3 bases, and 9 bases lay in between. This CDR3 is 13 amino acids long. Germline loops: CDR1 SGHRS, CDR2 YFSETQ. CDR3 region: CASSFWGDYEQYF. CDR3 DNA: TGCGCCAGCAGCTTTTGGGGAGACTACGAGCAGTACTTC.

This clone was picked up a small number of times. CDR3: CASSFMRGDGYTF. The CDR3 DNA follows: TGTGCCAGCAGTTTTATGAGGGGAGATGGCTACACCTTC. V gene TRBV28 combines with J gene TRBJ1-2, with a weak D call TRBD1 (5 bases). CDR1 is MDHEN and CDR2 is SYDVKM in the germline V gene. V was trimmed by 3 bases and J by 6 bases, leaving 11 bases between them. This CDR3 spans 13 amino acids.

This clone was observed many times. The chain joins TRBV7-2 to TRBJ2-5; possible D gene TRBD2, 6 bases. Germline V gives CDR1 SGHTA, CDR2 FQGNSA. Trimming took 4 bases from V and 1 from J, leaving 13 bases between them. The CDR3 totals 15 residues. The CDR3 DNA sequence: TGTGCCAGCAGCTCCTACAGACTAGGCCAAGAGACCCAGTACTTC. Its protein is CASSSYRLGQETQYF.

There are many counts of this clone. This chain connects TRBV29-1 to TRBJ1-2, with D unclear. The germline CDR1 and CDR2 sequences are SQVTM and ANQGSEA. The CDR3 is made up of 12 amino acids. V shed 6 bases and J shed 2 bases, with 10 bases lying between them. CDR3 amino acids: CSVGGENYGYTF. The CDR3 DNA reads as TGCAGCGTCGGTGGGGAGAACTATGGCTACACCTTC.

In this sample, this clone turned up a few times. The genes are TRBV18 and TRBJ2-5; D might be TRBD1 or TRBD2, each matching 5 bases. Germline V gene sequence: CDR1 KGHSH, CDR2 LQKENI. The CDR3 sequence is 11 residues long. Trimming pared 4 bases from V and 7 bases from J, leaving 7 bases between. As DNA, the CDR3 is TGTGCCAGCTCACGGGACCCGACCCAGTACTTC. This encodes CASSRDPTQYF.

The chain couples TRBV14 to TRBJ2-5; 9 bases map to TRBD1. Germline V gives CDR1 SGHDN, CDR2 FVKESK. The CDR3 covers 15 residues. Trimming took 1 base from V and 6 from J; bases not matched to a gene: 6. The CDR3 nucleotides are TGTGCCAGCAGCCAAGTGGGGACAGGGAGGAAGACCCAGTACTTC. Protein sequence: CASSQVGTGRKTQYF.

V and J are TRBV25-1 and TRBJ2-6; a weak D match, TRBD1 (5 bases). Germline values: CDR1 MGHDK, CDR2 SYGVNS. Between the trimmed V and J ends, which lost 6 bases and 1 base, there was a span of 10 bases. The CDR3 consists of 15 residues. Written as DNA, the CDR3 is TGTGCCAGCAGCTTACAGGAATCTGGGGCCAACGTCCTGACTTTC. Translated, it gives CASSLQESGANVLTF.